The rows below give T cell receptor beta chains drawn from one sample of a study of OX40 agonist ivuxolimab in advanced cancers. Using immunoSEQ multiplex PCR, the repertoire was profiled, and TCRdb retains in-frame clones only, with some absent. This sample has some 79,000 clones, with 92% found just once. The sequencing here drew on CD4+ or CD8+ T cells sorted from blood, taken in a trial of the OX40 agonist ivuxolimab. These receptors were obtained from an adult with an advanced solid tumor such as melanoma, head and neck, liver or kidney cancer. Both conserved end residues are part of each CDR3. The D gene is left open where the match is weak. The listing skips clone size in some rows; elsewhere it reads once, few, many or a size class.

clone_size,d_call,j_call,v_call,cdr3_aa,cdr3_nt
-,-,TRBJ1-2,TRBV30,CAWSVQLNYGYTF,TGTGCCTGGAGTGTACAATTGAACTATGGCTACACCTTC
-,-,TRBJ2-5,TRBV5-6,CASRPTGTEETQYF,TGTGCCAGCAGACCTACTGGAACCGAAGAGACCCAGTACTTC
-,-,TRBJ2-5,TRBV18,CASSSDQETQYF,TGTGCCAGCTCGAGTGATCAAGAGACCCAGTACTTC
-,-,TRBJ1-5,TRBV6-1,CASSEGGAAYSNQPQHF,TGTGCCAGCAGTGAGGGAGGGGCAGCTTATAGCAATCAGCCCCAGCATTTT
-,-,TRBJ2-7,TRBV5-1,CASSLGSIIYEQYF,TGCGCCAGCAGCTTGGGATCTATCATCTACGAGCAGTACTTC
-,-,TRBJ1-6,TRBV29-1,CSVSENNSPLHF,TGCAGCGTGTCTGAGAACAATTCACCCCTCCACTTT
-,-,TRBJ2-3,TRBV6-6,CASSLADTQYF,TGTGCCAGCAGTCTAGCGGATACGCAGTATTTT
-,-,TRBJ2-7,TRBV5-4,CASSIQGSYEQYF,TGTGCCAGCAGCATCCAGGGTTCCTACGAGCAGTACTTC
-,-,TRBJ1-3,TRBV19,CASSIDTGHLLSSGNTIYF,TGTGCCAGTAGTATAGATACGGGACACCTCCTGAGCTCTGGAAACACCATATATTTT
-,-,TRBJ1-1,TRBV11-3,CASSLARTLNTEAFF,TGTGCCAGCAGCTTAGCACGGACCTTGAACACTGAAGCTTTCTTT
few,-,TRBJ1-5,TRBV27,CASSFRGGQPQHF,TGTGCCAGCAGTTTCAGGGGCGGGCAGCCCCAGCATTTT
-,-,TRBJ2-2,TRBV6-5,CASRRTANTGELFF,TGTGCCAGCAGACGGACAGCGAACACCGGGGAGCTGTTTTTT
few,-,TRBJ1-2,TRBV18,CASSPTDTYGYTF,TGTGCCAGCTCACCGACAGATACTTATGGCTACACCTTC
-,-,TRBJ1-2,TRBV19,CASNPGNYGYTF,TGTGCCAGTAACCCCGGCAACTATGGCTACACCTTC
-,-,TRBJ1-2,TRBV29-1,CSVDWGRSPSRGYTF,TGCAGCGTTGATTGGGGAAGGAGCCCTAGTCGGGGCTACACCTTC
-,TRBD2,TRBJ2-1,TRBV7-9,CASSLASGRVNEQFF,TGTGCCAGCAGCTTAGCTAGCGGGAGGGTTAATGAGCAGTTCTTC
-,-,TRBJ1-2,TRBV25-1,CASSDTVHDGYTF,TGTGCCAGCAGTGACACAGTCCACGATGGCTACACCTTC
-,-,TRBJ1-2,TRBV2,CASSEDGGYGYTF,TGTGCCAGCAGTGAGGATGGCGGCTATGGCTACACCTTC
-,-,TRBJ1-3,TRBV2,CATTYPGSGTIYF,TGTGCCACCACGTATCCAGGGAGCGGCACCATATATTTT
-,TRBD1,TRBJ2-7,TRBV11-2,CASSLLTGGIGEQYF,TGTGCCAGCAGCTTATTGACAGGGGGGATAGGTGAGCAGTACTTC
-,-,TRBJ1-2,TRBV18,CASSGGDGQDGNYGYTF,TGTGCCAGCTCCGGGGGGGACGGCCAGGACGGAAACTATGGCTACACCTTC
-,-,TRBJ1-5,TRBV5-1,CASSLVPDQNQPQHF,TGCGCCAGCAGCTTGGTCCCAGACCAGAATCAGCCCCAGCATTTT
-,-,TRBJ2-2,TRBV30,CAWSANTGELFF,TGTGCCTGGAGTGCTAACACCGGGGAGCTGTTTTTT
-,TRBD1,TRBJ1-2,TRBV27,CASSLTTGYGYTF,TGTGCCAGCAGTTTAACGACAGGGTATGGCTACACCTTC
-,TRBD1,TRBJ1-2,TRBV6-5,CASSYSGTGANYGYTF,TGTGCCAGCAGTTACTCTGGGACAGGGGCTAACTATGGCTACACCTTC
-,TRBD1,TRBJ2-3,TRBV10-3,CAISDNRGSTDTQYF,TGTGCCATCAGTGACAACAGGGGAAGCACAGATACGCAGTATTTT
-,TRBD1,TRBJ2-7,TRBV5-1,CASSPRGQGVRSYEQYF,TGCGCCAGCAGCCCGAGGGGACAGGGAGTCCGGTCCTACGAGCAGTACTTC
-,-,TRBJ1-3,TRBV7-2,CASRRTESGNTIYF,TGTGCCAGCAGAAGAACAGAAAGTGGAAACACCATATATTTT
-,-,TRBJ2-2,TRBV6-5,CATRTPNTGELFF,TGTGCCACCCGGACACCGAACACCGGGGAGCTGTTTTTT
few,-,TRBJ1-2,TRBV27,CASKVTAAYGYTF,TGTGCCAGCAAGGTAACAGCGGCTTATGGCTACACCTTC
-,-,TRBJ2-7,TRBV7-6,CASSSQGPIVYEQYF,TGTGCCAGCAGCTCACAGGGACCAATAGTCTACGAGCAGTACTTC
-,-,TRBJ2-4,TRBV18,CASSPTQGSKNIQYF,TGTGCCAGCTCACCCACACAGGGATCCAAAAACATTCAGTACTTC
-,-,TRBJ1-4,TRBV11-2,CASSLGLGTNEKLFF,TGTGCCAGCAGCTTAGGGCTCGGTACTAATGAAAAACTGTTTTTT
-,-,TRBJ2-7,TRBV15,CATSRSFGGRTKQYF,TGTGCCACCAGCCGATCTTTCGGTGGGAGGACCAAGCAGTACTTC
-,TRBD2,TRBJ2-1,TRBV5-1,CASSLVPSGTYNEQFF,TGCGCCAGCAGCTTGGTACCTAGCGGGACCTACAATGAGCAGTTCTTC
-,TRBD1,TRBJ1-1,TRBV27,CASRTGGVNTEAFF,TGTGCCAGCAGGACAGGGGGAGTGAACACTGAAGCTTTCTTT
-,TRBD1,TRBJ1-3,TRBV2,CASRRQGLSGNTIYF,TGTGCCAGCAGGCGACAGGGCCTCTCTGGAAACACCATATATTTT
-,-,TRBJ2-7,TRBV10-3,CAIRGVGYEQYF,TGTGCCATCAGGGGAGTAGGCTACGAGCAGTACTTC
-,-,TRBJ2-7,TRBV6-5,CASSYAGRASYEQYF,TGTGCCAGCAGTTACGCCGGGAGAGCGTCCTACGAGCAGTACTTC
-,-,TRBJ1-1,TRBV5-1,CASRGDWRGNTEAFF,TGCGCCAGCAGGGGGGATTGGCGAGGGAACACTGAAGCTTTCTTT
-,-,TRBJ1-2,TRBV6-5,CASSPDGDYGYTF,TGTGCCAGCAGCCCAGACGGGGACTATGGCTACACCTTC
-,TRBD1,TRBJ2-5,TRBV5-1,CASSLAGTGSQETQYF,TGCGCCAGCAGCTTGGCCGGGACAGGGTCCCAAGAGACCCAGTACTTC
-,-,TRBJ1-2,TRBV5-1,CASSWTTDSGYTF,TGCGCCAGCAGCTGGACGACGGACAGTGGCTACACCTTC